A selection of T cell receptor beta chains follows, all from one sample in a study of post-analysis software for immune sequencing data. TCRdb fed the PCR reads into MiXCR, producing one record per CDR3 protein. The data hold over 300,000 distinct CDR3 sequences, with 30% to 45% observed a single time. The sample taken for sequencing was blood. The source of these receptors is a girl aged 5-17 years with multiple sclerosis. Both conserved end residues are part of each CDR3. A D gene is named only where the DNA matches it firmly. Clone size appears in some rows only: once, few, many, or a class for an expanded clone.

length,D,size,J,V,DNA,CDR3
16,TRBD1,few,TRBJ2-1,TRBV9,TGTGCCAGCAGCGTTAACAGGGGGAACTCCTACAATGAGCAGTTCTTC,CASSVNRGNSYNEQFF
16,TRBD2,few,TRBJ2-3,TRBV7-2,TGTGCCAGCAGCTTAGCGGGGACTAGCGGGGGGGATACGCAGTATTTT,CASSLAGTSGGDTQYF
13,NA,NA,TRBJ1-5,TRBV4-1,TGCGCCAGCAGCCAAGTGCAGGGTCAGCCCCAGCATTTT,CASSQVQGQPQHF
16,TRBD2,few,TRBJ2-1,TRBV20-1,TGCAGTGCTAGTGGGGTCGGAGCGGGGGGGACGGATGAGCAGTTCTTC,CSASGVGAGGTDEQFF
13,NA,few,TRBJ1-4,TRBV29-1,TGCAGCGGGGCGTCGGGGTCGGATGAAAAACTGTTTTTT,CSGASGSDEKLFF
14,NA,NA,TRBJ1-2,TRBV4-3,TGCGCCAGCAGCCTAAGATGGGGAATCGGTGGCTACACCTTC,CASSLRWGIGGYTF
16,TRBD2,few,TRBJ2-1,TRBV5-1,TGCGCCAGCAGCTCGCTGACTAGCGGGGTCAACAATGAGCAGTTCTTC,CASSSLTSGVNNEQFF
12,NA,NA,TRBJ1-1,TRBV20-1,TGCAGTGCTAGTATCCAGAACACTGAAGCTTTCTTT,CSASIQNTEAFF
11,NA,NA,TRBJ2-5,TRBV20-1,TGCAGTGGGACATTACAAGAGATCCAGTACTTC,CSGTLQEIQYF
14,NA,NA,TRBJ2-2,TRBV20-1,TGCAGTGCTAGGGCCGGCGGAAAGGCCGGGGAGCTGTTTTTT,CSARAGGKAGELFF
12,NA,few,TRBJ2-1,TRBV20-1,TGCAGTGCTAGAGATCAGGCAGTTGAGCAGTTCTTC,CSARDQAVEQFF
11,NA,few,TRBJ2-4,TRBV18,TGTGCCAGCTCCTGGAAAAACATTCAGTACTTC,CASSWKNIQYF
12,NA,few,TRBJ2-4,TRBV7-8,TGTGCCAGCACGGGGCCCAAAAACATTCAGTACTTC,CASTGPKNIQYF
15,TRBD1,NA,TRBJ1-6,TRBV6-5,TGTGCCAGCAGTCCGACAGGGGCTGAGCTTTCGCCCCTCCACTTT,CASSPTGAELSPLHF
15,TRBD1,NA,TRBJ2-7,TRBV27,TGTGCCAGCAGTATCGGGACAGGGGTAGGGAATGAGCAGTACTTC,CASSIGTGVGNEQYF
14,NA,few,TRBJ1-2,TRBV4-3,TGCGCCAGCAGCCCGAACGCCGGATCATATGGCTACACCTTC,CASSPNAGSYGYTF
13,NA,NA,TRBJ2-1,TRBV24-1,TGTGCCACCAGCCTTCAGGGCTACAATGAGCAGTTCTTC,CATSLQGYNEQFF
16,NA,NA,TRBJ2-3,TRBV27,TGTGCCAGCAGGGCCCGGCAGGCAGGTAGCACAGATACGCAGTATTTT,CASRARQAGSTDTQYF